The rows below give T cell receptor beta chains drawn from one sample of a study of T cell changes during pregnancy in multiple sclerosis. TCRdb's table, derived via immunoSEQ multiplex PCR, lists solely in-frame clones and lacks some. The sample has about 51,000 clones; roughly 92% are singletons. Sequences were derived from CD4+ T cells from peripheral blood mononuclear cells, sampled in the third trimester of pregnancy. Source of these receptors: a female donor with multiple sclerosis, enrolled in a pregnancy study. The conserved cysteine and the conserved F or W are not part of the CDR3 here. Each record gives: CDR3 protein, V gene, J gene.

CDR3 protein: ASTQRYEQY; V gene: TRBV28; J gene: TRBJ2-7
CDR3 protein: ASSIEGRGPDTEAF; V gene: TRBV19; J gene: TRBJ1-1
CDR3 protein: ASSRRGSHTDTQY; V gene: TRBV7-9; J gene: TRBJ2-3
CDR3 protein: ATSRPDRPEAF; V gene: TRBV15; J gene: TRBJ1-1
CDR3 protein: ASSPGTGRANTDTQY; V gene: TRBV5-6; J gene: TRBJ2-3
CDR3 protein: ASSSSSGDEQF; V gene: TRBV7-7; J gene: TRBJ2-1
CDR3 protein: ASSPFFGVGVNEKLF; V gene: TRBV28; J gene: TRBJ1-4
CDR3 protein: ASSPETGGINTQY; V gene: TRBV18; J gene: TRBJ2-3
CDR3 protein: ASSRALAGAQETQY; V gene: TRBV5-4; J gene: TRBJ2-5
CDR3 protein: ASSLTGSQETQY; V gene: TRBV5-1; J gene: TRBJ2-5
CDR3 protein: ASSFGVGTGYNTIY; V gene: TRBV6-4; J gene: TRBJ1-3
CDR3 protein: ASSQWARHTNEQY; V gene: TRBV23-1; J gene: TRBJ2-7
CDR3 protein: ASTYTGKLF; V gene: TRBV6-1; J gene: TRBJ1-4
CDR3 protein: ASSGSGTGKTEAF; V gene: TRBV28; J gene: TRBJ1-1
CDR3 protein: ASSGLGGGEGH; V gene: TRBV2; J gene: TRBJ1-5
CDR3 protein: ASGSGNTIY; V gene: TRBV28; J gene: TRBJ1-3
CDR3 protein: ASSPGGKTQY; V gene: TRBV28; J gene: TRBJ2-5
CDR3 protein: ASSLSRTGYADTQY; V gene: TRBV27; J gene: TRBJ2-3
CDR3 protein: AISGAGGDTQY; V gene: TRBV10-3; J gene: TRBJ2-3
CDR3 protein: ASSVGLAGGNTQY; V gene: TRBV19; J gene: TRBJ2-3
CDR3 protein: ASLVWGVGNEQY; V gene: TRBV6-1; J gene: TRBJ2-7
CDR3 protein: ASRTSGSTEAF; V gene: TRBV6-4; J gene: TRBJ1-1
CDR3 protein: ASSESGTGRDNEQF; V gene: TRBV2; J gene: TRBJ2-1
CDR3 protein: ASSQERDSLSYT; V gene: TRBV4-2; J gene: TRBJ1-2
CDR3 protein: ATSRDPLADNEQF; V gene: TRBV15; J gene: TRBJ2-1
CDR3 protein: SVVVGQVNTGELF; V gene: TRBV29-1; J gene: TRBJ2-2
CDR3 protein: ASSPTGTSEQY; V gene: TRBV2; J gene: TRBJ2-7
CDR3 protein: ASSLEPVRGYT; V gene: TRBV5-6; J gene: TRBJ1-2
CDR3 protein: ASRRDSRFTEAF; V gene: TRBV2; J gene: TRBJ1-1
CDR3 protein: ASSQDGGRAANTGELF; V gene: TRBV4-3; J gene: TRBJ2-2
CDR3 protein: ASSIATGLAGQTDTQY; V gene: TRBV19; J gene: TRBJ2-3
CDR3 protein: ASSYSSRTGGKPQH; V gene: TRBV6-6; J gene: TRBJ1-5
CDR3 protein: ASSLEGRGEETQY; V gene: TRBV11-2; J gene: TRBJ2-5
CDR3 protein: ASSQARWRERRSYNEQF; V gene: TRBV14; J gene: TRBJ2-1
CDR3 protein: ASSLEAGPTYNEQF; V gene: TRBV4-2; J gene: TRBJ2-1
CDR3 protein: ASSVAPGGPNEQF; V gene: TRBV9; J gene: TRBJ2-1
CDR3 protein: ASRVQGNTIY; V gene: TRBV21-1; J gene: TRBJ1-3